The 29 T cell receptor beta chains below all came from one sample that was sequenced in a study of CD8 T cells in Susac syndrome. After extraction with the RNeasy kit, 0.5 to 1 ug of the RNA was reverse transcribed using random hexamers. TCRdb re-derived calls from the immunoSEQ multiplex PCR reads in MiXCR, one entry per CDR3 protein. The sample includes about 25,000 distinct CDR3 sequences, around 94% of them seen just once. Sequenced input: CD8+ T cells from PBMCs. Receptors originate from a human donor in good health.

This rearrangement joins TRBV6-6 to TRBJ2-1, with 9 bases identical to TRBD1. In germline, CDR1 is MNHNY, CDR2 SVGAGI (reference sequence). The CDR3 is 14 residues long. V dropped 4 bases and J dropped 8; count of bases not matched to a gene: 6. Here the CDR3 DNA reads TGTGCCAGCAGTTTGACAGGGGGGGCGGATGAGCAGTTCTTC. Its translation is CASSLTGGADEQFF.

The gene calls are TRBV7-7 and TRBJ2-1; TRBD2 aligns across 15 bases. This CDR3 comprises 15 residues. Germline CDR1 and CDR2: SSHAT and FNYEAQ (reference sequence). V lost 1 base and J lost 11; bases outside the gene matches: 3. In DNA, the CDR3 is TGTGCCAGCAGCTTAGGGACTAGCGGGGGGGTGAAGCAGTTCTTC. Translated: CASSLGTSGGVKQFF.

The chain joins TRBV7-9 to TRBJ2-7; D call uncertain. The CDR3 has 12 amino acids. Per germline, CDR1 SEHNR and CDR2 FQNEAQ (reference sequence). The V end was cut by 5 bases, the J end by 2 bases, with 7 bases between. CDR3 bases: TGTGCCAGCAGCCTCGAGCCCTACGAGCAGTACTTC. Translated, it gives CASSLEPYEQYF. The full variable domain, completed using reference TRBV7-9 and TRBJ2-7, is DTGVSQNPRHKITKRGQNVTFRCDPISEHNRLYWYRQTLGQGPEFLTYFQNEAQLEKSRLLSDRFSAERPKGSFSTLEIQRTEQGDSAMYLCASSLEPYEQYFGPGTRLTVT.

J is TRBJ2-3 and V is TRBV27; unclear D gene. V shed 3 bases and J shed 0 bases, with 10 bases lying between them. CDR1 is MNHEY and CDR2 is SMNVEV in the germline V gene (reference sequence). The CDR3 contains 15 residues. The CDR3 loop reads CASSLVPLSTDTQYF. The CDR3, as DNA: TGTGCCAGCAGTTTGGTCCCGTTAAGCACAGATACGCAGTATTTT.

The V call is TRBV6-2 or TRBV6-3, the J call TRBJ1-5; D might be TRBD1 (6 bases). The CDR3 has 14 residues. With 6 bases removed from V and 1 base from J, the gap between germline ends came to 10 bases. Germline values: CDR1 MNHEY, CDR2 SVGEGT. The chain's CDR3 is CASREGGSNQPQHF. CDR3 coding DNA: TGTGCCAGCAGGGAAGGGGGGAGCAATCAGCCCCAGCATTTT.

The chain uses TRBV19 and TRBJ1-4; no definite D call. Germline loops: CDR1 LNHDA, CDR2 SQIVND (reference sequence). The CDR3 is 17 residues long. V lost 0 bases and J lost 10, with 21 bases in between. Here the CDR3 DNA reads TGTGCCAGTAGTATAGAAGGCGGGAGACACCTTTACGGAAAACTGTTTTTT. Translated: CASSIEGGRHLYGKLFF.

The rearrangement uses TRBV12-3 or TRBV12-4 and TRBJ1-2, with TRBD1 matching 7 bases. The V segment lost 5 bases and the J segment 0 bases; nucleotides outside the gene matches: 3. The CDR3 loop spans 14 amino acids. The CDR3 region is CASSIGTANYGYTF. DNA for the CDR3: TGTGCCAGCAGTATCGGGACAGCTAACTATGGCTACACCTTC.

The chain couples TRBV13 to TRBJ2-3; 12 bases are shared with TRBD2. The CDR3 totals 16 residues. Germline values: CDR1 PRHDT, CDR2 FYEKMQ (reference sequence). J gave up 4 bases and V 6 bases, and 8 bases lay outside the gene matches. The CDR3 protein is CASSRRTSGVADTQYF. In DNA form, the CDR3 reads TGTGCCAGCAGTCGTAGGACTAGCGGGGTCGCAGATACGCAGTATTTT.

The rearrangement joins TRBV6-5 to TRBJ1-5; D gene ambiguous. Looked up from germline, CDR1 is MNHEY and CDR2 is SVGAGI. V gave up 6 bases and J gave up 0 bases, with 12 bases separating them. The length of the CDR3 is 15 residues. This CDR3 reads CASSPGLYSNQPQHF. The CDR3, as DNA: TGTGCCAGCAGCCCCGGACTTTATAGCAATCAGCCCCAGCATTTT.

The chain links TRBV7-2 to TRBJ2-2; D is undetermined. Trimming stripped 1 base from V and 6 bases from J, with 9 bases between. This CDR3 is built from 14 residues. Germline V gene data show CDR1 as SGHTA and CDR2 as FQGNSA. This CDR3 is CASSLVPSPGELFF. The CDR3, as DNA: TGTGCCAGCAGCTTAGTTCCGTCCCCCGGGGAGCTGTTTTTT.

CDR3 in DNA: TGTGCCAGCTCCTCGGCGGCCGGACAGGGCTCCTACGAGCAGTACTTC. This codes for CASSSAAGQGSYEQYF. The gene calls are TRBV18 and TRBJ2-7; 8 bases are shared with TRBD1. Germline CDR1 reads KGHSH; CDR2 reads LQKENI. The length of the CDR3 is 16 residues. J lost 0 bases, V lost 6 bases, and 10 bases had no gene match. The whole variable domain, filled in from reference TRBV18 and TRBJ2-7, reads NAGVMQNPRHLVRRRGQEARLRCSPMKGHSHVYWYRQLPEEGLKFMVYLQKENIIDESGMPKERFSAEFPKEGPSILRIQQVVRGDSAAYFCASSSAAGQGSYEQYFGPGTRLTVT.

This clonotype has only a few counts. V is TRBV6-1 and J is TRBJ2-1, with a possible D match to TRBD2 (5 bases). Germline V gene data show CDR1 as MNHNS and CDR2 as SASEGT. This CDR3 spans 15 amino acids. V was trimmed by 3 bases and J by 7 bases, leaving 16 bases between them. CDR3 DNA: TGTGCCAGCAGTGATGGAGGACTTCGGACTAATGAGCAGTTCTTC. Its protein product is CASSDGGLRTNEQFF.

This sequence joins TRBV7-2 and TRBJ1-5; no clear D gene. Looked up from germline, CDR1 is SGHTA and CDR2 is FQGNSA. V was clipped by 1 base and J by 6 bases, with 7 bases between them. This CDR3 contains 13 residues. CDR3 sequence (DNA): TGTGCCAGCAGCTTAGGGGTACGTCAGCCCCAGCATTTT. Translated: CASSLGVRQPQHF.

The chain employs TRBV4-1 and TRBJ2-7; D tentatively fits TRBD1 or TRBD2 (5 bases each). CDR3 length equals 16 residues. Germline CDR1 is MGHRA and CDR2 is YSYEKL. V lost 1 base to trimming and J lost 0 bases, with 13 bases between them. The CDR3 sequence: CASSQGGTVSSYEQYF. The DNA of the CDR3 is TGCGCCAGCAGCCAAGGAGGGACGGTGAGCTCCTACGAGCAGTACTTC.

The chain carries TRBV4-3 and TRBJ1-3; unclear D gene. Trimming took off 4 bases at V and 0 bases at J, with 10 bases between the two ends. Germline CDR1 LGHNA, CDR2 YSLEER. There are 15 residues in the CDR3. CDR3 amino acids: CASSLSQNSGNTIYF. CDR3 DNA sequence: TGCGCCAGCAGCCTAAGCCAGAACTCTGGAAACACCATATATTTT.

The chain combines TRBV19 with TRBJ2-7, with TRBD1 matching over 7 bases. The CDR3 is 16 amino acids. Germline CDR1 and CDR2: LNHDA and SQIVND (reference sequence). Unmatched junction bases numbered 12, after V lost 7 bases and J lost 0 bases. DNA for the CDR3: TGTGCCAGTACCGCCTATGGGACAGACAGCTCCTACGAGCAGTACTTC. Translation: CASTAYGTDSSYEQYF.

The chain has TRBV20-1 and TRBJ2-2, with D tentatively TRBD1 (5 bases). The CDR3 spans 17 residues. Trimming removed 2 bases at V and 2 bases at J, with 18 bases between. Germline-derived CDR1 and CDR2 are DFQATT and SNEGSKA (reference sequence). The CDR3 region is CSARLGRTFPNTGELFF. CDR3 coding DNA: TGCAGTGCTAGATTAGGCCGGACATTTCCCAACACCGGGGAGCTGTTTTTT.

This rearrangement joins TRBV20-1 to TRBJ2-7; possible D gene TRBD1, 5 bases. The CDR3 has 14 residues. Per the germline V gene, CDR1 is DFQATT and CDR2 is SNEGSKA (reference sequence). V lost 3 bases and J 0 bases, leaving 12 bases between the germline ends. The CDR3 DNA follows: TGCAGTGCTAGGGACATTCTAAACTCCTACGAGCAGTACTTC. Its translation: CSARDILNSYEQYF.

This clonotype was observed a handful of times. The chain has TRBV6-1 and TRBJ2-1; TRBD2 might be the D (5 bases). Germline CDR1 and CDR2: MNHNS and SASEGT. CDR3 length: 14 amino acids. Trimming stripped 7 bases from V and 1 base from J, with 11 bases between. The CDR3 here is CASTAAGSYNEQFF. Here the CDR3 DNA reads TGTGCCAGCACCGCGGCGGGTTCCTACAATGAGCAGTTCTTC.

This clonotype appeared a single time. This chain uses TRBV9 with TRBJ2-1; D unclear. Trimming cost V 0 bases and J 5 bases, with 12 bases left between them. The CDR3 is 15 amino acids. Germline V gene sequence: CDR1 SGDLS, CDR2 YYNGEE. CDR3 DNA: TGTGCCAGCAGCGTAGCCGCCCAGCCTCACAATGAGCAGTTCTTC. Its protein product is CASSVAAQPHNEQFF.

This chain joins TRBV6-1 and TRBJ2-7; D not resolved. V was shortened by 1 base and J by 4 bases, with 11 bases between the two germline ends. The CDR3 runs 14 residues. Germline V gives CDR1 MNHNS, CDR2 SASEGT. In DNA, the CDR3 is TGTGCCAGCAGTGAAGTCCATTCCGTTTACGAGCAGTACTTC. It is translated as CASSEVHSVYEQYF.

This chain links TRBV11-2 with TRBJ2-7; maybe TRBD2 (5 bases). Per the germline V gene, CDR1 is SGHAT and CDR2 is FQNNGV. The CDR3 runs to 14 residues. V lost 2 bases to trimming and J lost 5 bases, with 13 bases between them. The CDR3 sequence is CASSLNVYGDEQYF. The CDR3 DNA reads as TGTGCCAGCAGCTTAAACGTCTACGGGGACGAGCAGTACTTC.

The chain uses TRBV20-1 and TRBJ1-5, with D maybe TRBD1 (5 bases). The V end lost 0 bases, the J end lost 0 bases, and 12 bases lay between the germline ends. The CDR3 is made up of 16 amino acids. Germline CDR1 and CDR2: DFQATT and SNEGSKA (reference sequence). CDR3 sequence: CSARDRSGRSNQPQHF. In DNA, the CDR3 is TGCAGTGCTAGAGATCGATCAGGGCGTAGCAATCAGCCCCAGCATTTT.

CDR3: CASSSRTVYGYTF. As DNA, the CDR3 is TGTGCCAGCAGCTCCCGGACGGTCTATGGCTACACCTTC. The V gene is TRBV7-9, the J gene TRBJ1-2; D not resolved. Looked up from germline, CDR1 is SEHNR and CDR2 is FQNEAQ (reference sequence). The CDR3 length is 13 residues. V lost 4 bases, J lost 4 bases, and 10 bases lay in between. The complete variable domain, with remaining parts taken from reference TRBV7-9 and TRBJ1-2, reads DTGVSQNPRHKITKRGQNVTFRCDPISEHNRLYWYRQTLGQGPEFLTYFQNEAQLEKSRLLSDRFSAERPKGSFSTLEIQRTEQGDSAMYLCASSSRTVYGYTFGSGTRLTVV.

This chain joins TRBV7-9 and TRBJ1-4; no definite D call. The V gene lost 6 bases and the J gene lost 8 bases, with 19 bases spanning the gap. Germline assignment: CDR1 SEHNR and CDR2 FQNEAQ (reference sequence). This CDR3 spans 15 amino acids. The CDR3 protein is CASRARSPKEEKLFF. The DNA of the CDR3 is TGTGCCAGCAGGGCCCGGAGCCCGAAAGAGGAAAAACTGTTTTTT.

V is TRBV27 and J is TRBJ2-7; 9 bases map to TRBD1. This CDR3 region has 14 residues. With V trimmed by 5 bases and J by 6 bases, 8 bases remained unmatched. Germline V CDR1 and CDR2: MNHEY, SMNVEV (reference sequence). CDR3: CASSLSRQGGEQYF. The CDR3 DNA sequence: TGTGCCAGCAGTCTCTCGAGACAGGGGGGCGAGCAGTACTTC.

This chain connects TRBV12-3 or TRBV12-4 to TRBJ1-1, with D unresolved. V was shortened by 2 bases and J by 6 bases, with 4 bases between the two germline ends. The CDR3 covers 11 residues. CDR3 coding DNA: TGTGCCAGCAGTTTAAAGGCTGAAGCTTTCTTT. This sequence encodes CASSLKAEAFF.

The chain couples TRBV7-8 to TRBJ1-1; weak D call: TRBD1 (5 bases). The ends were cut back, 1 base at V and 7 bases at J, with 13 bases in the middle. The CDR3 is 14 amino acids. Germline V lookup: CDR1 SGHVS, CDR2 FQNEAQ. For the CDR3, the DNA is TGTGCCAGCAGCTTAGAGGTTGGGGGACTTGAAGCTTTCTTT. Translation gives CASSLEVGGLEAFF.

The chain is built from TRBV7-9 and TRBJ2-7; a weak D match, TRBD1 (7 bases). The ends were cut back, 5 bases at V and 3 bases at J, with 17 bases in the middle. Per germline, CDR1 SEHNR and CDR2 FQNEAQ (reference sequence). The CDR3 contains 15 residues. CDR3 residues: CASSPGQGGLYEQYF. The CDR3 DNA sequence: TGTGCCAGCAGCCCAGGGCAGGGGGGTCTCTACGAGCAGTACTTC.